This T cell receptor (beta chain) was recovered during a study of blood T cells in healthy people across ages. Study-wide results and caveats: Naive T cell percentage showed a strong correlation with the diversity of TCR beta.

Remarks on this clonotype: Its antigen is not identified.

This CDR3 spans 15 amino acids. Trimming took 1 base from V and 10 from J, leaving 17 bases between them. Per germline, CDR1 SGHTA and CDR2 FQGNSA. A second PCR of roughly 7 to 11 cycles used a sample-barcoded 5' primer and a J-beta primer mix. TCRdb recomputed calls from the 5' RACE reads with MiXCR, one row per CDR3 protein. The profile shows about 1.4 million distinct CDR3 sequences, approximately 59% of them singletons. The chain recombines TRBV7-2 with TRBJ2-1; D tentatively fits TRBD1 or TRBD2 (6 bases each). This sequence originates from a man aged 18 to 30 in good health. The sample taken for sequencing was blood. The CDR3 sequence is CASSLVGGTDGEQFF. In DNA form, the CDR3 reads TGTGCCAGCAGCTTAGTCGGGGGCACTGACGGGGAGCAGTTCTTC.